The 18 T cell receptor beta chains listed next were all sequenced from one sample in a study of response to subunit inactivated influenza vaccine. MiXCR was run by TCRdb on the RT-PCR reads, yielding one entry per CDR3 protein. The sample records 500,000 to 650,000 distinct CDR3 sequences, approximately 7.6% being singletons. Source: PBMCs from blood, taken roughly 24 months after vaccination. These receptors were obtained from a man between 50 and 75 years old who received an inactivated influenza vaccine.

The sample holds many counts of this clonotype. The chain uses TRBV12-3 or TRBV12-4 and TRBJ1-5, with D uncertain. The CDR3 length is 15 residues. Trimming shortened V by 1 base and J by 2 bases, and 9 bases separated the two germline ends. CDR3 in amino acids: CASSLGQPGNQPQHF. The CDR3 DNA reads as TGTGCCAGCAGTTTAGGGCAGCCAGGCAATCAGCCCCAGCATTTT.

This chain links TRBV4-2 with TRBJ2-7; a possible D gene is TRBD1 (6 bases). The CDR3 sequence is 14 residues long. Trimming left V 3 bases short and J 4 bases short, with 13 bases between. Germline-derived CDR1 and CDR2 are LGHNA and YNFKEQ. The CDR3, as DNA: TGTGCCAGCAGCCAGGGACCGCAGGGGTACGAGCAGTACTTC. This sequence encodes CASSQGPQGYEQYF.

CDR3 DNA sequence: TGTGCCAGCAGCTTATATCCGCCGGGGGGGGCCACCGGGGAGCTGTTTTTT. This codes for CASSLYPPGGATGELFF. The chain carries TRBV11-2 and TRBJ2-2; TRBD2 agrees at 8 bases. This CDR3 is built from 17 residues. The germline V gene encodes CDR1 SGHAT and CDR2 FQNNGV. The V and J ends lost 2 bases and 4 bases, in that order; junction bases with no gene match: 9.

The CDR3 here is CSASSLFPAAATDTQYF. The CDR3 DNA is TGCAGTGCTAGCTCCCTCTTCCCAGCGGCCGCCACAGATACGCAGTATTTT. The chain combines TRBV20-1 with TRBJ2-3; D perhaps matches TRBD2 (5 bases). There are 17 residues in the CDR3. V lost 3 bases, J lost 2 bases, and 21 bases lay in between. Germline CDR1 is DFQATT and CDR2 is SNEGSKA (reference sequence).

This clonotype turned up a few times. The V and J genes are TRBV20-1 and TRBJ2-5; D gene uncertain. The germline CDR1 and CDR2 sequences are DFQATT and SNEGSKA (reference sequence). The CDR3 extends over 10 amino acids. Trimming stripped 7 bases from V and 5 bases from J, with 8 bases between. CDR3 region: CSVFSETQYF. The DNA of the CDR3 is TGCAGTGTTTTTAGCGAGACCCAGTACTTC.

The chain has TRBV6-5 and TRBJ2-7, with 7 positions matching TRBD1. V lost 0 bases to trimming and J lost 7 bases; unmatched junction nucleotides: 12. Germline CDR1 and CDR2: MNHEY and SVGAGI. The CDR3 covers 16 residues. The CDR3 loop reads CASSYSPGTATGEQYF. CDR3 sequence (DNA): TGTGCCAGCAGTTACTCCCCCGGGACAGCCACAGGGGAGCAGTACTTC.

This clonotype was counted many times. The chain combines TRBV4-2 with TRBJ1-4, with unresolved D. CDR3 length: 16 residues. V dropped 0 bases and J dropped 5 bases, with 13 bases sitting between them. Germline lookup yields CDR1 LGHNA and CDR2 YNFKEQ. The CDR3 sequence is CASSQDSGSRNEKLFF. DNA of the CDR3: TGTGCCAGCAGCCAAGATTCTGGGTCAAGAAATGAAAAACTGTTTTTT.

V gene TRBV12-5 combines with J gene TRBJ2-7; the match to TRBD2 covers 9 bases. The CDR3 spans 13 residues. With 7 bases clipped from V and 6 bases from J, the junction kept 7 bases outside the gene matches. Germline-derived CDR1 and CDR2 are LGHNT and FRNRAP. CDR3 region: CASAASGRSEQYF. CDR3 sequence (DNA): TGTGCTAGTGCCGCGAGCGGGAGGAGCGAGCAGTACTTC.

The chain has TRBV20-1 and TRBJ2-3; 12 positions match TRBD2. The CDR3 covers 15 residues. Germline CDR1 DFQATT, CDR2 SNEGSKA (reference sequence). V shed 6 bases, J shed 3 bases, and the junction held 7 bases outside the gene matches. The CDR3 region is CSAARTSGKTDTQYF. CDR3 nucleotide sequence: TGCAGTGCCGCTCGGACTAGCGGGAAAACAGATACGCAGTATTTT.

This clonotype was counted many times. The CDR3 sequence is CASSVGGRGAKVYTF. The CDR3 DNA sequence: TGTGCCAGCTCAGTAGGGGGGCGGGGGGCCAAAGTCTACACCTTC. This chain joins TRBV6-1 and TRBJ1-2; D perhaps matches TRBD1 (6 bases). Trimming left V 8 bases short and J 10 bases short, with 26 bases between. Germline CDR1 MNHNS, CDR2 SASEGT. This CDR3 is built from 15 residues.

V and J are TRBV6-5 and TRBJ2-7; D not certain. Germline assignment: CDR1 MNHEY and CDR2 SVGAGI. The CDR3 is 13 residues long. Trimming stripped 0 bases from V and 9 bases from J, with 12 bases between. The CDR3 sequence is CASSYSPDLGQYF. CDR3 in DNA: TGTGCCAGCAGTTACTCACCAGATTTGGGGCAGTACTTC.

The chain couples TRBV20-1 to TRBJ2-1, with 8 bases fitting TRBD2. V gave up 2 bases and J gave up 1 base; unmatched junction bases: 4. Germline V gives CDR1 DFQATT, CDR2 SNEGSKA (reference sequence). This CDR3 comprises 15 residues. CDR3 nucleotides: TGCAGTGCTAGAACTAGCGGTTTTTCCTACAATGAGCAGTTCTTC. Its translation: CSARTSGFSYNEQFF.

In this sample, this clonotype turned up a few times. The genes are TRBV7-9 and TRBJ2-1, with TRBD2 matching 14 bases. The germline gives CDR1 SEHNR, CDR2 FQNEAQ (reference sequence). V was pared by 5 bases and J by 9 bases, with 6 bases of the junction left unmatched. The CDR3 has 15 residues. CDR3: CASSPGTSGSFEQFF. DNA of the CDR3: TGTGCCAGCAGCCCAGGGACTAGCGGGAGCTTTGAGCAGTTCTTC.

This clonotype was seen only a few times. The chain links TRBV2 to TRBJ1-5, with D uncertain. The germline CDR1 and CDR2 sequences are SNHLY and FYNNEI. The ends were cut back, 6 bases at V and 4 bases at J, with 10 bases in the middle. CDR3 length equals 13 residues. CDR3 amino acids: CASRVEGNQPQHF. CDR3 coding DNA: TGTGCCAGCAGGGTTGAGGGTAATCAGCCCCAGCATTTT.

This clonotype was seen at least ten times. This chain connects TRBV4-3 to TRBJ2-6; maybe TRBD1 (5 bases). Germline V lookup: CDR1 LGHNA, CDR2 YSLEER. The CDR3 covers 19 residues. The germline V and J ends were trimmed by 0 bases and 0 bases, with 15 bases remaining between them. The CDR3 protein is CASSQEIPGWGSGANVLTF. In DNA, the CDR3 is TGCGCCAGCAGCCAAGAAATCCCAGGGTGGGGCTCTGGGGCCAACGTCCTGACTTTC.

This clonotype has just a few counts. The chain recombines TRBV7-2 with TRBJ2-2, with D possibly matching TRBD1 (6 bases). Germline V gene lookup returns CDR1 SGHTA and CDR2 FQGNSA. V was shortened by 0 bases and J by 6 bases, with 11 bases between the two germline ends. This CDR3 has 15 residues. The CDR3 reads CASSLADREAGELFF. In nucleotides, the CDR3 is TGTGCCAGCAGCTTAGCGGACAGAGAGGCCGGGGAGCTGTTTTTT. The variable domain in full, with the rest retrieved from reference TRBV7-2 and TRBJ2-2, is GAGVSQSPSNKVTEKGKDVELRCDPISGHTALYWYRQSLGQGLEFLIYFQGNSAPDKSGLPSDRFSAERTGGSVSTLTIQRTQQEDSAVYLCASSLADREAGELFFGEGSRLTVL.

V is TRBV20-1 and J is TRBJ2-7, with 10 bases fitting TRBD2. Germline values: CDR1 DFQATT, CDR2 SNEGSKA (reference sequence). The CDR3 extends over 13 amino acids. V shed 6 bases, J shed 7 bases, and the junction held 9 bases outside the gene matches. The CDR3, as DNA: TGCAGTGCATGGGCTAGCGGGGGCCTGGAGCAGTACTTC. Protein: CSAWASGGLEQYF.

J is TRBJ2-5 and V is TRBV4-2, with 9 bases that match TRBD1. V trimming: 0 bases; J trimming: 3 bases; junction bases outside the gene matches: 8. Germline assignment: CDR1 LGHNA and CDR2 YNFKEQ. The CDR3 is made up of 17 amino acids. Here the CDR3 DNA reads TGTGCCAGCAGCCAAGATCTTGTTGGGACAGGGAAAGAGACCCAGTACTTC. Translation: CASSQDLVGTGKETQYF.